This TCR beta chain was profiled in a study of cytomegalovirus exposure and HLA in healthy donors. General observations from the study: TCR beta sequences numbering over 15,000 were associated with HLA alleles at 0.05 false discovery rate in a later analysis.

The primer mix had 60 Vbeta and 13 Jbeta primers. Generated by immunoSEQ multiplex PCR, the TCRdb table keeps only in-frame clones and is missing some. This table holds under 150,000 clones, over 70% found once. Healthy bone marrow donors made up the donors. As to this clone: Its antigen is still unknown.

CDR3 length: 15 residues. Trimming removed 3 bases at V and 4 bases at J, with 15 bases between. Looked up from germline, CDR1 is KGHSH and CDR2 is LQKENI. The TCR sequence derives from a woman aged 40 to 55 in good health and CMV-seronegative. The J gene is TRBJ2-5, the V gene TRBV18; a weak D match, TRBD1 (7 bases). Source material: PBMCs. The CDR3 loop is CASSPKRQGGETQYF. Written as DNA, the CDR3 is TGTGCCAGCTCACCGAAACGACAGGGAGGAGAGACCCAGTACTTC. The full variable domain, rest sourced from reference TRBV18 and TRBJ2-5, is NAGVMQNPRHLVRRRGQEARLRCSPMKGHSHVYWYRQLPEEGLKFMVYLQKENIIDESGMPKERFSAEFPKEGPSILRIQQVVRGDSAAYFCASSPKRQGGETQYFGPGTRLLVL.